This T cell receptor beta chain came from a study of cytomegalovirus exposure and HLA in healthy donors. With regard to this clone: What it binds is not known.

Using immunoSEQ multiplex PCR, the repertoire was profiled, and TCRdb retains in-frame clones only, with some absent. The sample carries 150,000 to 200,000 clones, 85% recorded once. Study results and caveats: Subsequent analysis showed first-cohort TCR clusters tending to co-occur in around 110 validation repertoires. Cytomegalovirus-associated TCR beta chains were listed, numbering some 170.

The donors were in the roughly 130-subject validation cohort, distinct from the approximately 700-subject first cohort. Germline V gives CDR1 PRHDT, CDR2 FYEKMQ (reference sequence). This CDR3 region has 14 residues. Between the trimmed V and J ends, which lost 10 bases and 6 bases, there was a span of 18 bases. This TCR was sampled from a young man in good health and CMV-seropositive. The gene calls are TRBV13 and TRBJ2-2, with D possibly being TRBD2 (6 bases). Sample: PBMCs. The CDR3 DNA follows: TGTGCCACCCGGGACTCTTTACCAGCCGGGGAGCTGTTTTTT. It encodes CATRDSLPAGELFF.